This TCR beta chain comes out of a study of cytomegalovirus exposure and HLA in healthy donors (dated by TCRdb to 2017 to 2019). Regarding the complete study: According to an earlier analysis of around 600 of the donors, 150 million to 200 million T cells yielded 95 million to 140 million unique TCR beta sequences and 276 Gb of sequence data. An early release that covered roughly 600 HLA-typed donors contained approximately 300 gigabases of sequencing data and 65 million to 100 million unique TCR sequences. Of the roughly 410 genotyped donors, roughly 76% were placed in the genetic ancestry cluster associated with self-reported Caucasian donors. The study aimed to test whether cataloging public T cell receptors could reveal signatures of past pathogen exposure. The study used immunosequencing to profile the T cell repertoires of under 700 subjects and linked those repertoires to cytomegalovirus serostatus. In addition to the first cohort of around 670 subjects, a separate validation cohort of 120 different subjects was used. High-throughput TCR immunosequencing, statistical association of individual TCRs with disease status, and machine learning were combined to predict cytomegalovirus infection status. In a later analysis, previously published TCR beta repertoires from 670 or so donors were re-analyzed and high-resolution HLA genotyping was added so that TCR occurrence patterns could be studied. Rather than using new phenotypic data, the later analysis identified candidate immune exposures from TCR beta sequences and from how often those sequences occurred across donors. To decide whether each TCR beta V gene segment behaved as functional or pseudogenic, an earlier analysis of nearly 600 of the donors relied on high-throughput TCR beta sequencing. Donor age, sex, ethnicity and CMV serostatus were compiled alongside the repertoire data. Genome-wide SNP genotypes for about three fifths of the roughly 670 donors were used in a later genetic analysis, which treated that subset as a discovery cohort. Every repertoire in the discovery cohort had been generated on one and the same sequencing platform. Both class I and class II loci were covered by HLA typing, at four-digit resolution. Typing coverage differed by locus: A, B, C, DRB1 and DQB1 were typed in about 620-630 donors, DQA1 in about 550, DPA1 in 600 to 610, and DPB1 in approximately 450. Several DR-DQ haplotypes were handled as single units for association and clustering, since linkage in the cohort was strong. Across approximately 400 genotyped donors of the cohort, an average of about 220,000 unique TCR beta nucleotide sequences per donor were sequenced, and 15% to 20% of those sequences were non-productive. What the research found in general, with its limitations: A later analysis found that TCR association rates varied across HLA loci, with DRB1 alleles showing the most associated TCRs and HLA-C alleles the fewest. The classifier was reported to diagnose cytomegalovirus status with high specificity and sensitivity in both the original cohort and the validation cohort. An association between a missense DCLRE1C variant and V-gene and J-gene trimming of TCR beta chains was found in a later genetic analysis and replicated in an independent cohort. Compared with equally common non-associated chains, HLA-associated TCR beta chains in a later analysis were more clonally expanded and had lower generation probabilities. A cluster of highly shared sequence variants was judged likely to be a technical artifact of the sequencing pipeline. The 87-base-pair reads could not distinguish some IMGT-functional V segments, including TRBV6-2 and TRBV6-3, so those segments were excluded. A further reported finding was that TCR beta sequences accurately predicted the HLA-A and HLA-B alleles for most subjects in the first cohort. Broadly in line with IMGT annotations, most TCR beta V segments showed up in productive rearrangements about 87% or about 30% of the time in an earlier analysis of around 550 of the donors. Because HLA typing was missing for some donors at each locus, association tests included only the typed subset. Because counts were too low, about 18 rarely observed V segments, including chromosome 9 orphons, were left out of the earlier analysis of 500 to 750 of the donors. Most TCR sequences were observed very rarely across donors, whereas some public TCRs were present in many individuals. Strong co-occurrence of HLA alleles, especially DR and DQ, made assigning TCR associations to individual alleles difficult. It was suggested by the authors that the approach could potentially be generalized to other disease states and immunological phenotypes. Correlated functional status among segregating V segments might be attributable to linkage disequilibrium, but an unknown experimental factor could not be ruled out. Only TCR beta chains were sequenced in this cohort, and the absence of alpha or paired-chain data limited detectable features. The study gave a list of about 160 TCR beta chains associated with cytomegalovirus. Several of the top co-occurrence clusters appeared to be linked to parvovirus B19, influenza, CMV and Epstein-Barr virus, according to a later analysis. In a later analysis, most CMV-associated TCR beta chains were found to appear HLA-restricted, with HLA associations seemingly driven largely by CMV exposure. A later genetic analysis reported fewer N-insertions in productive TCRs among donors in an Asian-associated ancestry cluster than the roughly 720-donor mean. In vitro tests confirmed that a few of the cytomegalovirus-associated TCR beta chains recognize cytomegalovirus antigens. CMV serostatus was the only immune exposure information available for the cohort. Sequencing depth was assumed to be roughly uniform across donors in the presence/absence analyses, though that assumption may not hold. Specific HLA alleles were associated with 15,000 to 20,000 TCR beta sequences at a false discovery rate of 0.05 in a later analysis.

The cohort was made up of several hundred healthy bone marrow donors. Cohort members were all nominally healthy when sampled, although unrecorded immune exposures were likely present. The donor was CMV seropositive and belonged to the group of 250 to 300 seropositive cohort members. Each donor provided a peripheral blood sample, and peripheral blood mononuclear cells were used for TCR beta sequencing. The Qiagen DNeasy Blood Extraction Kit was used to extract genomic DNA from the blood cell samples. With regard to this clone: Its recognized antigen is unknown. Nothing much larger sits one base from this clone, and base qualities are not available.

The CDR3 sequence holds 14 residues, the cysteine and phenylalanine included. Only CDR3 DNA remains: 42 bases, in frame from the first base. Sequences SGDLS (CDR1) and YYNGEE (CDR2) are obtained from the germline V gene. Ends trimmed: V by 7 bases, J by 10 bases; bases unmatched to a gene: 10. Preparation of the library involved the immunoSEQ multiplex PCR assay. For the multiplex PCR, a mixture combining 60 forward primers for TCR Vbeta segments and 13 reverse primers for TCR Jbeta segments was used. Amplification of the CDR3 region of rearranged TCR beta genes was performed with a multiplex PCR assay on genomic DNA. The amplified TCR beta libraries were sequenced on the Illumina HiSeq System as 87-base-pair reads. In the paper's pipeline: A later analysis tallied 70 million to 100 million unique TCR beta chains across the 700 or so repertoires, and approximately 11 million of those chains were shared by two or more donors. To remove PCR and sequencing errors, raw reads were error-corrected and collapsed into unique sequences using a nearest-neighbor algorithm that merged closely related sequences. V, D and J gene segments were assigned by aligning CDR3 sequences to IMGT reference sequences. For a sequence to be retained, at least a six-nucleotide match to both a V gene segment and a J gene segment was required. A rearrangement was called productive if the CDR3 had no stop codons and remained in frame with V and J, and every other rearrangement was called non-productive. Following IMGT convention, CDR3 was defined as the stretch from the second conserved V-encoded cysteine to the conserved J-encoded phenylalanine. Sequences without an unambiguous match to a single V gene segment were excluded from the earlier analysis of about 640 of the donors. In an earlier analysis of several hundred of the donors, V segments were called functional above 56.7% productive rearrangements and were called segregating when the between-donor standard deviation exceeded 5%. To diagnose cytomegalovirus status from the catalog of TCR beta chain sequences, a statistical classification framework was built. In a later analysis, V and J genes were assigned by comparing TCR nucleotide sequences against IMGT/GENE-DB human TR gene sequences. In a later analysis, CDR3 sequences and most-parsimonious VDJ recombination scenarios were assigned using the TCRdist pipeline. In a later analysis, each TCR beta chain was defined by its CDR3 amino acid sequence together with its V-gene family, and reads lacking a unique V-gene family were excluded. A later analysis removed several hundred highly shared, low-generation-probability nucleotide sequences to deal with suspected cross-contamination and a sequencing artifact. In a later analysis, a clonal expansion index was calculated for each public chain from normalized within-repertoire ranks of inferred template counts. In a later analysis, generation probabilities were computed with a VDJ recombination model fitted to out-of-frame rearrangements, and the resulting probabilities were checked against IGoR. Hypergeometric tests were used in a later analysis to score TCR-TCR, TCR-HLA and TCR-CMV co-occurrence, with a repertoire-size bias correction applied to the TCR pairs. A later analysis estimated false discovery rates by permuting HLA or CMV assignments 20 times. In a later analysis, co-occurring TCRs were grouped using DBSCAN, and TCRdist sequence similarity was added for clustering within HLA-allele-positive subsets. Repertoires with fewer than 30,000 or more than 120,000 public chains were left out of co-occurrence clustering, as were about 5 repertoires with anomalous nucleotide sharing. TCRdb limited this immuneACCESS table to in-frame rearrangements with V and J called. A share of clones is missing; checked studies link under half to unresolved V genes, and the rest is unexplained. V and J calls and clone size are as listed in that table; D and trimming were resolved from the DNA. The sample table records 150,000 to 200,000 clones; around 75% of these occur just once. The ten biggest clones cover about 11% of the sample.

The receptor was derived from a man younger than 35 in good health and CMV-seropositive. The material sequenced was PBMCs. The V and J genes are TRBV9 and TRBJ2-1, and 11 bases in between align with TRBD2. The base sequence is TGTGCCAGCGGTACTAGCGGGAGATGGGACGAGCAGTTCTTC. Its protein reads: CASGTSGRWDEQFF. The full variable domain, completed from the reference TRBV9 and TRBJ2-1 proteins outside the CDR3, reads DSGVTQTPKHLITATGQRVTLRCSPRSGDLSVYWYQQSLDQGLQFLIQYYNGEERAKGNILERFSAQQFPDLHSELNLSSLELGDSALYFCASGTSGRWDEQFFGPGTRLTVL.